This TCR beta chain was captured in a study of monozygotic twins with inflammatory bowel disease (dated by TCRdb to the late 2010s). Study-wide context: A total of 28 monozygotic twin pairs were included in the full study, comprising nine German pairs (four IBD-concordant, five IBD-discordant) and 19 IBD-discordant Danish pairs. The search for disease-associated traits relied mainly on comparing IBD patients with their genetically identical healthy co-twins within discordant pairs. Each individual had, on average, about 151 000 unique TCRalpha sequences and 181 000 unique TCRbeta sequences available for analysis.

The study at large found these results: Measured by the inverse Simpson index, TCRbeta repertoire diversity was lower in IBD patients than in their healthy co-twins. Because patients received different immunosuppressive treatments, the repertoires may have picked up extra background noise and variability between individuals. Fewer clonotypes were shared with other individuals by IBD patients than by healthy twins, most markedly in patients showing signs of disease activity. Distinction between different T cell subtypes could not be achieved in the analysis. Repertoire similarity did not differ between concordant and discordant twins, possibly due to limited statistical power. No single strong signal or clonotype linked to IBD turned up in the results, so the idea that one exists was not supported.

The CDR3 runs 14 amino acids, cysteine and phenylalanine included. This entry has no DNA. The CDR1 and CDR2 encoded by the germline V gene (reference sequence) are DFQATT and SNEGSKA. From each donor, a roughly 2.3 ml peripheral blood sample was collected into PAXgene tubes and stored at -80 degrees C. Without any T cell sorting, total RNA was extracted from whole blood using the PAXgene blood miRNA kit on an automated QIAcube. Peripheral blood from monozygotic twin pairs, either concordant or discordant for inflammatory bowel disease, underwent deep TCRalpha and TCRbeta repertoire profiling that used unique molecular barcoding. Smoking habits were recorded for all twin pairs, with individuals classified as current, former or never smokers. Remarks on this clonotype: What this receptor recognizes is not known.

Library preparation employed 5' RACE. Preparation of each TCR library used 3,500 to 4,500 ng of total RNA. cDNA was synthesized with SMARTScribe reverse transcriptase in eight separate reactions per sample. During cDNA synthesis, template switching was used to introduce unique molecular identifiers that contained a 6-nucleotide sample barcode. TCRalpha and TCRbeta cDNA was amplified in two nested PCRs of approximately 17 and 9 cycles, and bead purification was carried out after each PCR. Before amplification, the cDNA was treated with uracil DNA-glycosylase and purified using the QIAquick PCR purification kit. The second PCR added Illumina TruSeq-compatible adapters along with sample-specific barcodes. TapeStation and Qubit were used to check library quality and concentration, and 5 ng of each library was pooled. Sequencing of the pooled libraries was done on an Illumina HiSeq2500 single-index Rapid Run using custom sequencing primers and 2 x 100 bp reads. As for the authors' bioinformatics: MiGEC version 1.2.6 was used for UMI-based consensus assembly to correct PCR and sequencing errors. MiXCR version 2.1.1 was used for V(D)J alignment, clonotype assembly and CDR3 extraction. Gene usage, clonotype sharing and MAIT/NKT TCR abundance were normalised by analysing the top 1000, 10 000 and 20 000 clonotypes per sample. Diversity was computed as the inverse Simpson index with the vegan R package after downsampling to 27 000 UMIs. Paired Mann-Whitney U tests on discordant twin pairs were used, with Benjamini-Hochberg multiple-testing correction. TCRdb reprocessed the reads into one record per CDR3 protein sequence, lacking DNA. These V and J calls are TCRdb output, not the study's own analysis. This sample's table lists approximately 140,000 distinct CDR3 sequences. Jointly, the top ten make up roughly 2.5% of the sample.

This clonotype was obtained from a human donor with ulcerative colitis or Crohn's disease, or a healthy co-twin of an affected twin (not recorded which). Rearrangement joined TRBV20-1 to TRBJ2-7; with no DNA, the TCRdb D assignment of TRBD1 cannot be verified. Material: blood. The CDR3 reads CSARDRETAYEQYF.